The 26 T cell receptor beta chains below come from one sample, sequenced in a study of Tregs in tolerant kidney transplant recipients. The protocol was immunoSEQ multiplex PCR, while the TCRdb copy is restricted to in-frame clones and leaves out a portion. The data show 200,000 to 300,000 clones, about 80% seen once. The sample taken for sequencing was CD4+ T cells from blood. The receptors were sampled from a human donor in good health.

The chain recombines TRBV10-3 with TRBJ1-5, with a weak D call TRBD1 (5 bases). Germline V CDR1 and CDR2: ENHRY, SYGVKD. This CDR3 has 16 residues. Between the trimmed V and J ends, which lost 0 bases and 0 bases, there was a span of 9 bases. This CDR3 reads CAISESRGNSNQPQHF. The DNA for the CDR3 is TGTGCCATCAGTGAGTCTCGGGGGAATAGCAATCAGCCCCAGCATTTT.

The chain carries TRBV18 and TRBJ1-6; 7 positions agree with TRBD1. The germline gives CDR1 KGHSH, CDR2 LQKENI. CDR3 length equals 16 residues. The ends lost 2 bases at V and 7 bases at J; junction bases unmatched: 8. CDR3 in DNA: TGTGCCAGCTCACCAATTACCGGGACAGAAAATTCACCCCTCCACTTT. This sequence encodes CASSPITGTENSPLHF.

The chain recombines TRBV5-8 with TRBJ1-4; 7 nucleotides align to TRBD1. CDR1 SGHTS and CDR2 YDEGEE come from the germline V gene. The trim removed 0 bases at V and 7 bases at J, leaving 6 bases unmatched. This CDR3 contains 15 residues. CDR3: CASSLVRQGGEKLFF. The CDR3 DNA is TGTGCCAGCAGCTTGGTCCGACAGGGTGGTGAAAAACTGTTTTTT.

The rearrangement links TRBV27 to TRBJ2-7; TRBD2 might be the D (5 bases). CDR1 is MNHEY, CDR2 SMNVEV, per germline (reference sequence). V lost 0 bases and J lost 0, with 18 bases in between. The CDR3 extends over 18 amino acids. Here the CDR3 reads CASSLSFMERPNSYEQYF. CDR3 DNA: TGTGCCAGCAGTTTATCGTTTATGGAGCGGCCTAACTCCTACGAGCAGTACTTC.

V and J are TRBV2 and TRBJ2-2; 8 nucleotides line up with TRBD1. Germline CDR1 is SNHLY and CDR2 is FYNNEI. The CDR3 covers 13 residues. With V trimmed by 6 bases and J by 4 bases, 1 base remained unmatched. Here the CDR3 reads CASRDRATGELFF. CDR3 in DNA: TGTGCCAGCAGGGACAGGGCCACCGGGGAGCTGTTTTTT.

The chain joins TRBV6-1 to TRBJ2-5; 9 positions match TRBD1. With the DNA end fitting TRBJ2-7 better, the J assignment may be wrong. There are 15 residues in the CDR3. Germline values: CDR1 MNHNS, CDR2 SASEGT. In DNA form, the CDR3 reads TGTGCCAGCAGTGAAGGAGGGACAGGGTCCCACGAGCAGTACTTC. Its protein product is CASSEGGTGSHEQYF.

This clone was detected a few times. This chain connects TRBV10-3 to TRBJ1-3, with unresolved D. Trimming left V 8 bases short and J 2 bases short, with 10 bases between. There are 13 residues in the CDR3. Germline V lookup: CDR1 ENHRY, CDR2 SYGVKD. The CDR3 coding sequence is TGTGCCATCTTCTCTATAGCTGGAAACACCATATATTTT. This codes for CAIFSIAGNTIYF.

The chain links TRBV7-2 to TRBJ1-3; 7 positions match TRBD1. Germline V gene lookup returns CDR1 SGHTA and CDR2 FQGNSA. V trimming: 2 bases; J trimming: 2 bases; junction bases outside the gene matches: 0. This CDR3 is 14 amino acids long. The CDR3 sequence is CASSLQGAGNTIYF. The CDR3 DNA reads as TGTGCCAGCAGCTTACAGGGGGCTGGAAACACCATATATTTT.

The gene calls are TRBV7-9 and TRBJ2-2; D is unresolved. Germline CDR1 is SEHNR and CDR2 is FQNEAQ (reference sequence). The CDR3 is 11 residues long. The V end lost 3 bases, the J end lost 7 bases, and 3 bases lay between the germline ends. The CDR3 DNA follows: TGTGCCAGCAGCTTCGGCGGGGAGCTGTTTTTT. Translating it yields CASSFGGELFF. The whole variable domain, filled in from reference TRBV7-9 and TRBJ2-2, reads DTGVSQNPRHKITKRGQNVTFRCDPISEHNRLYWYRQTLGQGPEFLTYFQNEAQLEKSRLLSDRFSAERPKGSFSTLEIQRTEQGDSAMYLCASSFGGELFFGEGSRLTVL.

The rearrangement uses TRBV19 and TRBJ2-5; unclear D gene. V gave up 5 bases and J gave up 5 bases, with 12 bases separating them. Germline values: CDR1 LNHDA, CDR2 SQIVND (reference sequence). CDR3 length: 13 residues. The CDR3 loop is CASSDRVWETQYF. As DNA, the CDR3 is TGTGCCAGTAGTGACCGGGTTTGGGAGACCCAGTACTTC.

This rearrangement joins TRBV10-3 to TRBJ1-3, with TRBD1 as a possible D gene (6 bases). The CDR3 totals 18 residues. Germline CDR1 and CDR2: ENHRY and SYGVKD. Trimming took off 0 bases at V and 3 bases at J, with 18 bases between the two ends. Here the CDR3 reads CAISESPFSGTNGNTIYF. The CDR3 DNA reads as TGTGCCATCAGTGAGTCTCCCTTTTCCGGGACAAATGGAAACACCATATATTTT.

The chain uses TRBV6-5 and TRBJ2-2; possible D gene TRBD1, 6 bases. The V and J ends lost 4 bases and 0 bases respectively, with 9 bases between them. Germline CDR1 MNHEY, CDR2 SVGAGI. The CDR3 has 15 residues. This CDR3 is CASSFRTANTGELFF. The CDR3 nucleotides are TGTGCCAGCAGTTTCCGGACAGCGAACACCGGGGAGCTGTTTTTT.

The chain employs TRBV6-5 and TRBJ1-1; TRBD1 might be the D (5 bases). With 4 bases removed from V and 3 bases from J, the gap between germline ends came to 15 bases. This CDR3 has 15 amino acids. CDR1 is MNHEY and CDR2 is SVGAGI in the germline V gene. The CDR3 is CASSLGGGADTEAFF. In DNA form, the CDR3 reads TGTGCCAGCAGTTTGGGGGGAGGGGCGGACACTGAAGCTTTCTTT.

The chain employs TRBV5-4 and TRBJ1-4, with 10 bases that match TRBD1. The CDR3 contains 15 residues. V was clipped by 3 bases and J by 11 bases; unmatched bases: 10. CDR1 and CDR2 (germline): SGHNT, YYREEE (reference sequence). The CDR3 reads CASSSGGGQGVKLFF. For the CDR3, the DNA is TGTGCCAGCAGCTCGGGGGGCGGACAGGGGGTGAAACTGTTTTTT. Supplemented by reference TRBV5-4 and TRBJ1-4, the full variable domain reads ETGVTQSPTHLIKTRGQQVTLRCSSQSGHNTVSWYQQALGQGPQFIFQYYREEENGRGNFPPRFSGLQFPNYSSELNVNALELDDSALYLCASSSGGGQGVKLFFGSGTQLSVL.

V usage is TRBV2 and J usage is TRBJ2-1, with D possibly being TRBD1 or TRBD2 (7 bases each). Per the germline V gene, CDR1 is SNHLY and CDR2 is FYNNEI. This CDR3 spans 18 amino acids. V was shortened by 8 bases and J by 0 bases, with 23 bases between the two germline ends. The CDR3 DNA reads as TGTGCCAGCGGGAGAGCAGGGGGGGGTACCATCTCCTACAATGAGCAGTTCTTC. This translates into CASGRAGGGTISYNEQFF.

This rearrangement joins TRBV18 to TRBJ2-7, with D possibly called TRBD1 or TRBD2 (5 bases each). V shed 2 bases and J shed 6 bases, with 14 bases lying between them. The germline CDR1 and CDR2 sequences are KGHSH and LQKENI. This CDR3 spans 14 amino acids. The CDR3 region is CASSPGTGRVEQYF. CDR3 bases: TGTGCCAGCTCACCAGGGACCGGTCGGGTCGAGCAGTACTTC.

CDR3 amino acids: CVAVGYTEAFF. The CDR3 DNA follows: TGTGTCGCGGTGGGGTACACTGAAGCTTTCTTT. The gene calls are TRBV7-9 and TRBJ1-1; D unclear. CDR3 length: 11 residues. Germline CDR1 SEHNR, CDR2 FQNEAQ (reference sequence).

This sequence joins TRBV7-2 and TRBJ2-2, with D unresolved. The CDR3 sequence is 12 residues long. Trimming stripped 4 bases from V and 5 bases from J, with 5 bases between. Per the germline V gene, CDR1 is SGHTA and CDR2 is FQGNSA. CDR3 loop: CASSWVTGELFF. Written as DNA, the CDR3 is TGTGCCAGCAGCTGGGTAACCGGGGAGCTGTTTTTT. Full variable domain (outside the CDR3, taken from reference TRBV7-2 and TRBJ2-2): GAGVSQSPSNKVTEKGKDVELRCDPISGHTALYWYRQSLGQGLEFLIYFQGNSAPDKSGLPSDRFSAERTGGSVSTLTIQRTQQEDSAVYLCASSWVTGELFFGEGSRLTVL.

The CDR3, as DNA: TGTGCCAGCAGCTTTCAGCGTGGCAGGGGCGAGCAGTACTTC. It is translated as CASSFQRGRGEQYF. V is TRBV5-6 and J is TRBJ2-7; D perhaps matches TRBD1 (6 bases). The CDR3 is 14 amino acids. The germline V gene encodes CDR1 SGHDT and CDR2 YYEEEE. Trimming cost V 2 bases and J 6 bases, with 15 bases left between them.

This rearrangement joins TRBV5-1 to TRBJ1-3; D call uncertain. The V gene's germline CDR1 is SGHRS and CDR2 YFSETQ. This CDR3 is 14 amino acids long. Trimming took off 0 bases at V and 4 bases at J, with 8 bases between the two ends. The CDR3 bases are TGCGCCAGCAGCTTGGCCCACGGCGGAAACACCATATATTTT. Amino acid sequence: CASSLAHGGNTIYF.

The chain couples TRBV2 to TRBJ2-3, with D possibly TRBD2 on 5 matching bases. This CDR3 comprises 12 residues. Between the trimmed V and J ends, which lost 8 bases and 2 bases, there was a span of 8 bases. Germline V gene sequence: CDR1 SNHLY, CDR2 FYNNEI. The CDR3 sequence: CASRLITDTQYF. The CDR3 nucleotides read TGTGCCAGCCGACTAATCACAGATACGCAGTATTTT.

This rearrangement joins TRBV7-9 to TRBJ1-1, with 7 nucleotides matching TRBD1. V lost 1 base and J lost 10; bases outside the gene matches: 9. The V gene's germline CDR1 is SEHNR and CDR2 FQNEAQ (reference sequence). The CDR3 extends over 14 amino acids. CDR3 sequence reads: CASSLEGGETTAFF. In DNA form, the CDR3 reads TGTGCCAGCAGCTTAGAAGGGGGCGAGACCACAGCTTTCTTT.

In its sample, this clone was seen a few times. The chain links TRBV6-5 to TRBJ1-2, with a tentative D call TRBD1 (6 bases). Germline lookup yields CDR1 MNHEY and CDR2 SVGAGI. V was clipped by 6 bases and J by 4 bases, with 9 bases between them. This CDR3 region has 12 residues. Written as DNA, the CDR3 is TGTGCCAGCAGGACAGGCCTCTATGGCTACACCTTC. It specifies CASRTGLYGYTF.

The V call is TRBV10-3, the J call TRBJ2-7, with 7 bases that match TRBD2. Germline V lookup: CDR1 ENHRY, CDR2 SYGVKD. Unmatched junction bases numbered 4, after V lost 0 bases and J lost 2 bases. The CDR3 covers 15 residues. CDR3 region: CAISESAGVPYEQYF. In DNA, the CDR3 is TGTGCCATCAGTGAGTCGGCGGGAGTTCCCTACGAGCAGTACTTC.

V gene TRBV2 combines with J gene TRBJ2-1; TRBD2 agrees at 12 bases. V shed 6 bases and J 10 bases; nucleotides not matched to a gene: 4. Per the germline V gene, CDR1 is SNHLY and CDR2 is FYNNEI. This CDR3 spans 13 amino acids. CDR3 nucleotide sequence: TGTGCCAGCAGGGCCGGGACTAGCGGGGAGCAGTTCTTC. Encoded protein: CASRAGTSGEQFF.

This chain links TRBV6-5 with TRBJ1-1, with D possibly matching TRBD1 (6 bases). In germline, CDR1 is MNHEY, CDR2 SVGAGI. V lost 2 bases and J 0 bases, leaving 7 bases between the germline ends. The CDR3 totals 14 residues. For the CDR3, the DNA is TGTGCCAGCAGTTACGGACAGTTGAACACTGAAGCTTTCTTT. It translates to CASSYGQLNTEAFF.